These 12 T cell receptor beta chains originate from one sample sequenced in a study of shared clonotypes between healthy human individuals. Some clones are missing from TCRdb's copy, which holds only in-frame ones; the method was immunoSEQ multiplex PCR. Found here are approximately 590,000 clones, 95% of them singletons; the top ten hold about 0.11%. Selected positively for CCR7 and CD45RO-negative, naive CD8 cells excluded terminally differentiated effector memory CD45RA+ cells. Sequenced: naive CD8+ T cells sorted from blood. The source is a young woman in good health.

This clone was seen a single time. The chain combines TRBV29-1 with TRBJ2-3, with 12 bases fitting TRBD2. The V gene's germline CDR1 is SQVTM and CDR2 ANQGSEA. Germline trimming cut 7 bases from V and 2 bases from J; bases unmatched to any gene: 19. CDR3 length: 19 amino acids. The CDR3 is CSAYGRSSGRDVDTDTQYF. CDR3 nucleotide sequence: TGCAGCGCCTACGGCCGGTCTAGCGGGAGGGATGTAGACACAGATACGCAGTATTTT.

This clone was detected only once. The gene calls are TRBV27 and TRBJ2-6; perhaps TRBD1 as D (5 bases). CDR3 length: 15 amino acids. The germline V gene has CDR1 MNHEY and CDR2 SMNVEV (reference sequence). V was cut by 3 bases and J by 4 bases, with 10 bases left in between. The CDR3 sequence: CASSLLPGGANVLTF. The CDR3 nucleotides read TGTGCCAGCAGTTTGCTCCCAGGGGGGGCCAACGTCCTGACTTTC.

J is TRBJ1-1 and V is TRBV5-1; 7 nucleotides agree with TRBD1. Losses at the gene ends were 0 bases for V and 5 bases for J; bases not matched to a gene: 4. Germline V gives CDR1 SGHRS, CDR2 YFSETQ. The CDR3 has 14 amino acids. The CDR3 coding sequence is TGCGCCAGCAGCTTGGTAGGGGGCGAGACTGAAGCTTTCTTT. It specifies CASSLVGGETEAFF. The whole variable domain, filled in from reference TRBV5-1 and TRBJ1-1, reads KAGVTQTPRYLIKTRGQQVTLSCSPISGHRSVSWYQQTPGQGLQFLFEYFSETQRNKGNFPGRFSGRQFSNSRSEMNVSTLELGDSALYLCASSLVGGETEAFFGQGTRLTVV.

V and J are TRBV4-1 and TRBJ2-1; D gene unclear. The CDR3 runs 16 residues. Germline lookup yields CDR1 MGHRA and CDR2 YSYEKL. The V gene lost 1 base and the J gene lost 5 bases, with 15 bases spanning the gap. DNA of the CDR3: TGCGCCAGCAGCCAAGTGACACTTACCTTGCACAATGAGCAGTTCTTC. This gives the protein CASSQVTLTLHNEQFF.

The chain is built from TRBV12-5 and TRBJ1-4; D uncertain. The germline V gene has CDR1 LGHNT and CDR2 FRNRAP. The CDR3 is made up of 10 amino acids. The V gene lost 8 bases and the J gene lost 6 bases, with 4 bases spanning the gap. As DNA, the CDR3 is TGTGCTAGTAGAGATGAAAAACTGTTTTTT. It is translated as CASRDEKLFF.

The rearrangement links TRBV28 to TRBJ2-2; perhaps TRBD2 as D (6 bases). The CDR3 runs to 15 residues. Germline values: CDR1 MDHEN, CDR2 SYDVKM. The germline V and J ends were trimmed by 5 bases and 3 bases, with 13 bases remaining between them. The CDR3 loop is CASSPKREDTGELFF. The CDR3 nucleotides read TGTGCCAGCAGTCCAAAAAGGGAGGACACCGGGGAGCTGTTTTTT.

J is TRBJ2-3 and V is TRBV9; maybe TRBD2 (6 bases). The CDR3 loop spans 16 amino acids. Per germline, CDR1 SGDLS and CDR2 YYNGEE. V was clipped by 0 bases and J by 2 bases, with 13 bases between them. This CDR3 reads CASSVDSGPPTDTQYF. CDR3 DNA: TGTGCCAGCAGCGTAGACAGCGGGCCCCCCACAGATACGCAGTATTTT.

CDR3 in amino acids: CSVEGTNPSTDTQYF. DNA for the CDR3: TGCAGCGTTGAAGGGACAAACCCTAGCACAGATACGCAGTATTTT. This sequence joins TRBV29-1 and TRBJ2-3; D might be TRBD1 (5 bases). Germline V CDR1 and CDR2: SQVTM, ANQGSEA. The V end was cut by 1 base, the J end by 0 bases, with 11 bases between. This CDR3 comprises 15 residues.

This chain joins TRBV2 and TRBJ1-2; maybe TRBD1 (5 bases). Deletions cut 6 bases from V and 8 bases from J, with 19 bases between. The CDR3 has 14 residues. Germline-derived CDR1 and CDR2 are SNHLY and FYNNEI. DNA of the CDR3: TGTGCCAGCAGAGGGGACCTTCCAAGGGACGGCTACACCTTC. This translates into CASRGDLPRDGYTF. Drawing the rest from reference TRBV2 and TRBJ1-2, the complete variable domain is EPEVTQTPSHQVTQMGQEVILRCVPISNHLYFYWYRQILGQKVEFLVSFYNNEISEKSEIFDDQFSVERPDGSNFTLKIRSTKLEDSAMYFCASRGDLPRDGYTFGSGTRLTVV.

This clone has more than one count but fewer than ten. J is TRBJ2-2 and V is TRBV5-1; 7 bases line up with TRBD2. The ends lost 9 bases at V and 5 bases at J; junction bases unmatched: 10. The CDR3 sequence is 14 residues long. Germline V gives CDR1 SGHRS, CDR2 YFSETQ. The CDR3 DNA follows: TGCGCCACCAGGAGTGCGGGAGCTACCGGGGAGCTGTTTTTT. This translates into CATRSAGATGELFF.

The rearrangement joins TRBV27 to TRBJ2-1; D may correspond to TRBD1 or TRBD2 (5 bases each). Germline CDR1 MNHEY, CDR2 SMNVEV (reference sequence). The CDR3 is made up of 14 amino acids. V was shortened by 2 bases and J by 3 bases, with 8 bases between the two germline ends. The DNA for the CDR3 is TGTGCCAGCAGTTTAGGGACGTACTACAATGAGCAGTTCTTC. It encodes CASSLGTYYNEQFF.

The rearrangement links TRBV19 to TRBJ1-1, with D perhaps matching TRBD1 (6 bases). The germline CDR1 and CDR2 sequences are LNHDA and SQIVND (reference sequence). Deletions cut 7 bases from V and 4 bases from J, with 13 bases between. CDR3 length: 13 amino acids. CDR3 nucleotides: TGTGCCAGTATGGAGGGGGGCCCCACTGAAGCTTTCTTT. Its translation is CASMEGGPTEAFF.